This T cell receptor beta chain was obtained from a study of blood T cell repertoires in COVID-19. Study information: Samples taken during acute and convalescent COVID-19 were collected in the United States, Italy and Spain. PBMCs, B-cell-depleted T cells, or T cells were the source of the cDNA or gDNA that made up the material.

Assay: immunoSEQ multiplex PCR; the TCRdb copy retains only in-frame clones and omits some. There are about 190,000 clones in the sample; more than 70% occur only once, and under 3.5% lies in the top ten. Germline loops: CDR1 MNHEY, CDR2 SVGAGI. V trimming: 4 bases; J trimming: 6 bases; junction bases outside the gene matches: 1. The CDR3 extends over 13 amino acids. The sequencing sample was made of peripheral blood. The chain joins TRBV6-5 to TRBJ1-5; TRBD1 matches at 9 bases. The sequence derives from a woman aged 80 or older with active or convalescent COVID-19. Written as DNA, the CDR3 is TGTGCCAGCAGTTCGACAGGGGGTCAGCCCCAGCATTTT. It specifies CASSSTGGQPQHF.